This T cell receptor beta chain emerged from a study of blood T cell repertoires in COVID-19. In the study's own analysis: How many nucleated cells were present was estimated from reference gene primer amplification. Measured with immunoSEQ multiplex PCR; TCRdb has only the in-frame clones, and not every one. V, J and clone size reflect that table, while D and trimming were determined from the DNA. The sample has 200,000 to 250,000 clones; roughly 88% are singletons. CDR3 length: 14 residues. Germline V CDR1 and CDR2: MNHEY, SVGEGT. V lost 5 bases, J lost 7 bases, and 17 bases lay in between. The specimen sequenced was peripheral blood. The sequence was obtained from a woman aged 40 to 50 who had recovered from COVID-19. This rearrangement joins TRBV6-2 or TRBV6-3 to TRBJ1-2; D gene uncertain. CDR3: CASSPLPEGSGYTF. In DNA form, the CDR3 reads TGTGCCAGCAGTCCCCTACCGGAAGGGAGTGGCTACACCTTC.